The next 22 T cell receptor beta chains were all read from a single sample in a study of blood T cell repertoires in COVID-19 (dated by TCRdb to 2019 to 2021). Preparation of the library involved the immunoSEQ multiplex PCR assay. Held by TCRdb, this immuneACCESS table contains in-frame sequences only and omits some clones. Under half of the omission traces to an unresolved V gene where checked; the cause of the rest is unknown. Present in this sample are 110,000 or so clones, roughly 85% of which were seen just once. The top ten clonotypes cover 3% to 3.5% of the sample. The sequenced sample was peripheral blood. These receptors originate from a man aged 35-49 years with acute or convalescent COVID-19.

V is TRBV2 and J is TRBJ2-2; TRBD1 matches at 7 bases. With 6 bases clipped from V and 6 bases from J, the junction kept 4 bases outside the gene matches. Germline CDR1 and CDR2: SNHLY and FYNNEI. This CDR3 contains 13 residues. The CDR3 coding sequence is TGTGCCAGCAGCCTACAGGGGTCCGGGGAGCTGTTTTTT. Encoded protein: CASSLQGSGELFF.

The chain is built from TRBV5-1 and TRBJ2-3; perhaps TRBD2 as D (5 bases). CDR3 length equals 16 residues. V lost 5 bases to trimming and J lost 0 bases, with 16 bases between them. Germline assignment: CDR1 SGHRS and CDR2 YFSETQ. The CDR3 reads CASREAPGSSTDTQYF. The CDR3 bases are TGCGCCAGCAGGGAGGCCCCTGGGAGTAGCACAGATACGCAGTATTTT.

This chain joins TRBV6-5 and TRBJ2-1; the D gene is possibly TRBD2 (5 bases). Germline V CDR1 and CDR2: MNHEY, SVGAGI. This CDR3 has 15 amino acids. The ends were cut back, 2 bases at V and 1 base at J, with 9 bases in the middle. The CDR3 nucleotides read TGTGCCAGCAGTTACCAACCGGGGTCCTACAATGAGCAGTTCTTC. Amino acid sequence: CASSYQPGSYNEQFF.

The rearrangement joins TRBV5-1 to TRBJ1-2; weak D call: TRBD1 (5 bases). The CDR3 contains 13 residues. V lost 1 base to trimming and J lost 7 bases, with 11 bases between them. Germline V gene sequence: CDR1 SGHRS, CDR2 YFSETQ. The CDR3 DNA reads TGCGCCAGCAGCTTGTCCAGGGAAGCTGGCTACACCTTC. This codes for CASSLSREAGYTF. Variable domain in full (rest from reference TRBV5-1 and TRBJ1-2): KAGVTQTPRYLIKTRGQQVTLSCSPISGHRSVSWYQQTPGQGLQFLFEYFSETQRNKGNFPGRFSGRQFSNSRSEMNVSTLELGDSALYLCASSLSREAGYTFGSGTRLTVV.

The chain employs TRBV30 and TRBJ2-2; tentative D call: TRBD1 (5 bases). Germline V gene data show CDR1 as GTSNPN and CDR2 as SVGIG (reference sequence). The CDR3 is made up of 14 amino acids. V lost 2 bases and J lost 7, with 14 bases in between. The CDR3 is CAWSRGHTNGELFF. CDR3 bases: TGTGCCTGGAGTCGAGGACATACTAACGGGGAGCTGTTTTTT.

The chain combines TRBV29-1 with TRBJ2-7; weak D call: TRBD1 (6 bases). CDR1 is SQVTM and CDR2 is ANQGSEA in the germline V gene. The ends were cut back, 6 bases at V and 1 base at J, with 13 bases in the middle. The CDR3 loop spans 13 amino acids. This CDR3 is CSVIRDTSYEQYF. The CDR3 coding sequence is TGCAGCGTGATCCGGGACACTTCCTACGAGCAGTACTTC.

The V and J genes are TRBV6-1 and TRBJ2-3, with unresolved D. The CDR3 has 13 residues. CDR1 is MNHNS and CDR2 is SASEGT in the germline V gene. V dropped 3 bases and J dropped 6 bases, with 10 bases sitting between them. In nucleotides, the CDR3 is TGTGCCAGCAGTGACGAGATTGCGGATACGCAGTATTTT. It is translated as CASSDEIADTQYF.

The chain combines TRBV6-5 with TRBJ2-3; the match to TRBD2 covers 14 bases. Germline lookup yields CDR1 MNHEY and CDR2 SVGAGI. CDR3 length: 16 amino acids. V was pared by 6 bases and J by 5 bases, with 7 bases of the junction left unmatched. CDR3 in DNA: TGTGCCAGCAGCTACGGACTAGCGGGGGGCGTAGATACGCAGTATTTT. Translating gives CASSYGLAGGVDTQYF.

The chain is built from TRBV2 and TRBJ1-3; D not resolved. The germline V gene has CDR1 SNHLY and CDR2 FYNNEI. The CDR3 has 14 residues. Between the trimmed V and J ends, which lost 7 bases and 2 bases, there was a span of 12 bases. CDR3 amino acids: CASTAVATGNTIYF. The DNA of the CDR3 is TGTGCCAGCACCGCGGTGGCAACTGGAAACACCATATATTTT.

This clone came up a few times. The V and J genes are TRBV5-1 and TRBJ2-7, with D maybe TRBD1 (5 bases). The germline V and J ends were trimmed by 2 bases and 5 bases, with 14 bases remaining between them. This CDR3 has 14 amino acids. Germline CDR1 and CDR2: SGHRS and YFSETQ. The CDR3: CASSFSPGSDEQYF. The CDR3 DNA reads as TGCGCCAGCAGCTTTTCTCCAGGGTCGGACGAGCAGTACTTC.

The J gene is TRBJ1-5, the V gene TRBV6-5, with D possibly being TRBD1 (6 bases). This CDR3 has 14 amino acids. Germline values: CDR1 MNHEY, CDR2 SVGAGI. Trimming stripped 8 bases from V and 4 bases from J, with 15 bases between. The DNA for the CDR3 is TGTGCCAGCGGGGGGGCGGGTTTTAATCAGCCCCAGCATTTT. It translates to CASGGAGFNQPQHF.

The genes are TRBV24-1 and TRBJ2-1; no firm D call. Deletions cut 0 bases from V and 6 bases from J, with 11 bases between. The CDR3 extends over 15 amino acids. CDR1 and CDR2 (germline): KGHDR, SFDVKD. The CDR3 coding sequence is TGTGCCACCAGTGATTTGAGAACGGCGGTCAATGAGCAGTTCTTC. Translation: CATSDLRTAVNEQFF.

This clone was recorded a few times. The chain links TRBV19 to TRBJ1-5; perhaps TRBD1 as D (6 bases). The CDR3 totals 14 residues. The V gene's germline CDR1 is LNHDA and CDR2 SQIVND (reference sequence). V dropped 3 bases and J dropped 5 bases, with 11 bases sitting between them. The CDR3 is CASSITGSYQPQHF. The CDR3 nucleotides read TGTGCCAGTAGTATTACAGGGTCTTATCAGCCCCAGCATTTT.

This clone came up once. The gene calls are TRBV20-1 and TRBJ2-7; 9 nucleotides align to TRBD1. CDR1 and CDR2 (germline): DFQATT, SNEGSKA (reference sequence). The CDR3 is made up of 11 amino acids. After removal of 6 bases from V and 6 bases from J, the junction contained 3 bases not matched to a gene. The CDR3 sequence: CSAGTGPEQYF. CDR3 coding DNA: TGCAGTGCCGGGACAGGGCCCGAGCAGTACTTC.

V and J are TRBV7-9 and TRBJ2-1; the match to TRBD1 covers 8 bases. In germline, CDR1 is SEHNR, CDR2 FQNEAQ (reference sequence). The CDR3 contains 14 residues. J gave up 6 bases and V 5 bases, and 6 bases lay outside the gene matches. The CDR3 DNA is TGTGCCAGCAGCCTGGGACAGGTTGGCAATGAGCAGTTCTTC. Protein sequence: CASSLGQVGNEQFF. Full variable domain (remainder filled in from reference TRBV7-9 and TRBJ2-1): DTGVSQNPRHKITKRGQNVTFRCDPISEHNRLYWYRQTLGQGPEFLTYFQNEAQLEKSRLLSDRFSAERPKGSFSTLEIQRTEQGDSAMYLCASSLGQVGNEQFFGPGTRLTVL.

CDR3 region: CASRVRDRGATGELFF. The CDR3 region has the DNA TGTGCCAGCAGGGTCAGAGACAGGGGGGCCACCGGGGAGCTGTTTTTT. This chain connects TRBV7-8 to TRBJ2-2; TRBD1 agrees at 9 bases. The CDR3 loop spans 16 amino acids. The trim removed 6 bases at V and 4 bases at J, leaving 9 bases unmatched. Germline V gene sequence: CDR1 SGHVS, CDR2 FQNEAQ.

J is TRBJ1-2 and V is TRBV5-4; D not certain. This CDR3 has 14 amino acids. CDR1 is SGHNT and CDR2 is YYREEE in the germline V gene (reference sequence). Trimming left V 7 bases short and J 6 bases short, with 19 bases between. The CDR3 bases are TGTGCCAGCGTAGCCGGGATAGGGCAGGATGGCTACACCTTC. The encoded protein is CASVAGIGQDGYTF.

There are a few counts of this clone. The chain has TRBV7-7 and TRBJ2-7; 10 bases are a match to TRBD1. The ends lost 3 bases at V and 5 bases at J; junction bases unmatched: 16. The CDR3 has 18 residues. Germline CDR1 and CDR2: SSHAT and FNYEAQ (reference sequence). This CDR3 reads CASSFSTTPGQGYNEQYF. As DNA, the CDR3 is TGTGCCAGCAGCTTCTCTACAACTCCGGGACAGGGGTATAACGAGCAGTACTTC.

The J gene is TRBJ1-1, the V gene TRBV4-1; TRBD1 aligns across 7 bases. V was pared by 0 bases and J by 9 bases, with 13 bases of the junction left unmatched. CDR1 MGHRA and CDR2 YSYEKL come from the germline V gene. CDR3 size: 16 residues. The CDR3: CASSQDLRQGGGKAFF. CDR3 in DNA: TGCGCCAGCAGCCAAGATCTAAGACAGGGAGGCGGGAAAGCTTTCTTT.

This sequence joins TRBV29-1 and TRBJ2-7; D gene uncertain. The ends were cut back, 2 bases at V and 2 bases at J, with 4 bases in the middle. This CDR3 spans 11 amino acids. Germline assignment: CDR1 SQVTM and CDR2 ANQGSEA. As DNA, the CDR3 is TGCAGCGTTGAACAGACCTACGAGCAGTACTTC. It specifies CSVEQTYEQYF.

This chain's CDR3 is CASSPLGPGREGYEQYF. CDR3 coding DNA: TGTGCCAGCAGCCCATTGGGGCCCGGCAGGGAAGGGTACGAGCAGTACTTC. The genes are TRBV3-1 (or the pseudogene TRBV3-2) and TRBJ2-7, with D perhaps TRBD1 (5 bases). The CDR3 spans 17 residues. The V gene lost 4 bases and the J gene lost 4 bases, with 23 bases spanning the gap. Looked up from germline, CDR1 is LGHDT and CDR2 is YNNKEL (reference sequence).

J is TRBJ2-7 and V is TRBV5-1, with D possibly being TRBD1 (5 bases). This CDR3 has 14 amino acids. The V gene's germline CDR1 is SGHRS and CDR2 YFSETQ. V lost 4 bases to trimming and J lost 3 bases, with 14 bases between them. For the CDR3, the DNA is TGCGCCAGCAGCGACAGCCGAGGAAACTACGAGCAGTACTTC. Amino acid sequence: CASSDSRGNYEQYF.